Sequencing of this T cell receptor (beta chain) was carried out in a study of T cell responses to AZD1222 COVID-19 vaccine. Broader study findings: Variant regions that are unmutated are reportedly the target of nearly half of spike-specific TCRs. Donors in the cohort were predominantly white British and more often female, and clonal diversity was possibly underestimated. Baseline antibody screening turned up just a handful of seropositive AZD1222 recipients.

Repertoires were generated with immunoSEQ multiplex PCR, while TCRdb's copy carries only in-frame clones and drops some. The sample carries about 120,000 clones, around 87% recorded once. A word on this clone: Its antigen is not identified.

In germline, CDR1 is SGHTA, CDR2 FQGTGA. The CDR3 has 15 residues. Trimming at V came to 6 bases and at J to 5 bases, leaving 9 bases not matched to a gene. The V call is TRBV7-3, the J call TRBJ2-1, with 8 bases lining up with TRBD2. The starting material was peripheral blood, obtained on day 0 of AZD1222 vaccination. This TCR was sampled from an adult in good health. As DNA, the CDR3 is TGTGCCAGCAGAGCCGGGCGGGAGGTGAACAATGAGCAGTTCTTC. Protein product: CASRAGREVNNEQFF. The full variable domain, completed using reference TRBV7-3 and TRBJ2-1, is GAGVSQTPSNKVTEKGKYVELRCDPISGHTALYWYRQSLGQGPEFLIYFQGTGAADDSGLPNDRFFAVRPEGSVSTLKIQRTERGDSAVYLCASRAGREVNNEQFFGPGTRLTVL.